The entry below describes one TCR beta chain. Repertoires were generated with immunoSEQ multiplex PCR, while TCRdb's copy carries only in-frame clones and drops some. The table shows approximately 210,000 clones, with about 83% occurring only once. The data are from a study of blood T cell repertoires in COVID-19. The germline V gene has CDR1 MNHNY and CDR2 SVGAGI (reference sequence). CDR3 length: 13 residues. Trimming pared 6 bases from V and 7 bases from J, leaving 13 bases between. Sequenced material: peripheral blood. The rearrangement joins TRBV6-6 to TRBJ2-1; no clear D gene. The clonotype comes from a woman between 45 and 60 years old with active or convalescent COVID-19. The CDR3 nucleotides read TGTGCCAGCAGCACAACCAGGATAAATGAGCAGTTCTTC. The encoded protein is CASSTTRINEQFF.